Shown below are 29 T cell receptor beta chains from a single sample sequenced in a study of CD8 T cells in ankylosing spondylitis. Study outcomes and limitations: One TCR beta motif, made up of about 8 highly homologous variants, appeared characteristic of ankylosing spondylitis blood.

Their target antigens are unknown. TCRdb reprocessed the 5' RACE reads via MiXCR and lists one record per CDR3 protein. Here the sample spans 350,000 to 450,000 distinct CDR3 sequences, 25% to 30% being singletons. Material: blood, either unsorted or a sorted T cell fraction (not recorded which). All receptors derive from a male donor with ankylosing spondylitis.

This chain links TRBV7-9 with TRBJ2-1; TRBD2 aligns across 11 bases. J lost 2 bases, V lost 1 base, and 4 bases had no gene match. The CDR3 has 17 amino acids. Germline values: CDR1 SEHNR, CDR2 FQNEAQ (reference sequence). This chain's CDR3 is CASSLGGTSGAYNEQFF. CDR3 bases: TGTGCCAGCAGCTTAGGGGGGACTAGCGGAGCCTACAATGAGCAGTTCTTC.

The chain couples TRBV14 to TRBJ2-2; D uncertain. Trimming took 1 base from V and 5 from J, leaving 5 bases between them. Germline values: CDR1 SGHDN, CDR2 FVKESK. The length of the CDR3 is 13 residues. The CDR3 region is CASSQVWTGELFF. The CDR3 DNA follows: TGTGCCAGCAGCCAAGTGTGGACCGGGGAGCTGTTTTTT.

This clonotype was seen a few times. The chain uses TRBV11-2 and TRBJ2-2; D tentatively reads TRBD1 or TRBD2 (5 bases each). Germline V gene lookup returns CDR1 SGHAT and CDR2 FQNNGV. The V end was cut by 5 bases, the J end by 2 bases, with 12 bases between. The CDR3 spans 15 residues. This CDR3 reads CASSAVRGNTGELFF. The CDR3 region has the DNA TGTGCCAGCAGCGCGGTCCGGGGCAACACCGGGGAGCTGTTTTTT.

The J gene is TRBJ2-7, the V gene TRBV29-1; D might be TRBD1 or TRBD2, each matching 5 bases. The CDR3 has 15 residues. The germline gives CDR1 SQVTM, CDR2 ANQGSEA. V was trimmed by 6 bases and J by 5 bases, leaving 23 bases between them. This CDR3 is CSVRSIGARGNEQYF. CDR3 sequence (DNA): TGCAGCGTCAGGAGTATCGGGGCTAGAGGGAACGAGCAGTACTTC.

This clonotype was detected only once. The rearrangement uses TRBV14 and TRBJ2-7; D may be TRBD2 (6 bases). Looked up from germline, CDR1 is SGHDN and CDR2 is FVKESK. The CDR3 is 15 amino acids. V lost 4 bases and J 0 bases, leaving 13 bases between the germline ends. The CDR3 is CASSPGDGSSYEQYF. The CDR3 bases are TGTGCCAGCAGCCCGGGGGACGGGAGCTCCTACGAGCAGTACTTC.

CDR3 residues: CASSLRVVAGVQETQYF. The CDR3 region has the DNA TGTGCCAGCAGCCTCCGAGTTGTTGCAGGGGTACAAGAGACCCAGTACTTC. The chain employs TRBV7-9 and TRBJ2-5; D is possibly TRBD1 (6 bases). Germline V gives CDR1 SEHNR, CDR2 FQNEAQ (reference sequence). Trimming pared 5 bases from V and 2 bases from J, leaving 21 bases between. The CDR3 consists of 17 residues. Filled out from reference TRBV7-9 and TRBJ2-5, the complete variable domain reads DTGVSQNPRHKITKRGQNVTFRCDPISEHNRLYWYRQTLGQGPEFLTYFQNEAQLEKSRLLSDRFSAERPKGSFSTLEIQRTEQGDSAMYLCASSLRVVAGVQETQYFGPGTRLLVL.

This chain joins TRBV3-1 and TRBJ1-5, with D uncertain. CDR1 is LGHDT, CDR2 YNNKEL, per germline (reference sequence). V was trimmed by 8 bases and J by 9 bases, leaving 14 bases between them. CDR3 length equals 12 residues. The CDR3, as DNA: TGTGCCAGCTCCAGTCGCTGGGGGCCCCAGCATTTT. Protein: CASSSRWGPQHF.

The V call is TRBV11-3, the J call TRBJ2-1; perhaps D is TRBD1 or TRBD2 (5 bases each). The V end was cut by 3 bases, the J end by 2 bases, with 14 bases between. CDR3 length equals 16 residues. Per the germline V gene, CDR1 is SGHNT and CDR2 is YENEEA. CDR3 region: CASSLNGAGTYNEQFF. In DNA, the CDR3 is TGTGCCAGCAGCTTGAACGGGGCGGGTACCTACAATGAGCAGTTCTTC.

This clonotype was seen a few times. The gene calls are TRBV20-1 and TRBJ1-1; 9 bases are shared with TRBD1. CDR3 size: 16 residues. Trimming cost V 5 bases and J 3 bases; bases outside gene matches: 13. Germline V gene lookup returns CDR1 DFQATT and CDR2 SNEGSKA (reference sequence). The CDR3 region has the DNA TGCAGTGCTTTCCGGTCTATACAGGGGGCCTACACTGAAGCTTTCTTT. Its translation: CSAFRSIQGAYTEAFF.

This clonotype occurred a few times. The gene calls are TRBV5-1 and TRBJ2-6; 7 bases map to TRBD1. Germline V gene lookup returns CDR1 SGHRS and CDR2 YFSETQ. J gave up 0 bases and V 7 bases, and 1 base lay outside the gene matches. There are 14 residues in the CDR3. The CDR3 sequence is CASRDSSGANVLTF. The CDR3 DNA sequence: TGCGCCAGCCGGGACAGCTCTGGGGCCAACGTCCTGACTTTC.

The chain couples TRBV20-1 to TRBJ1-2; tentatively, D is TRBD1 (5 bases). The ends were cut back, 0 bases at V and 12 bases at J, with 20 bases in the middle. Looked up from germline, CDR1 is DFQATT and CDR2 is SNEGSKA (reference sequence). This CDR3 has 14 amino acids. The CDR3 bases are TGCAGTGCTAGAGATCGGTCACAGGCCCGGAGGAACACCTTC. Encoded protein: CSARDRSQARRNTF.

The genes are TRBV20-1 and TRBJ1-2; D gene unclear. Germline V gives CDR1 DFQATT, CDR2 SNEGSKA (reference sequence). This CDR3 has 12 amino acids. Trimming cost V 1 base and J 4 bases, with 7 bases left between them. The CDR3 nucleotides read TGCAGTGCTAGAGGGGTGAGCTATGGCTACACCTTC. Its translation is CSARGVSYGYTF.

Only a few counts were recorded for this clonotype. This chain uses TRBV12-3 or TRBV12-4 with TRBJ2-2, with TRBD1 as a possible D gene (5 bases). The CDR3 covers 15 residues. Trimming pared 4 bases from V and 0 bases from J, leaving 9 bases between. The DNA for the CDR3 is TGTGCCAGCAGTTGGGGCACAGCGAACACCGGGGAGCTGTTTTTT. It encodes CASSWGTANTGELFF.

This clonotype came up once. Possible read error: a much larger clone is one base away. V gene TRBV3-1 combines with J gene TRBJ1-2, with TRBD1 matching over 8 bases. Per the germline V gene, CDR1 is LGHDT and CDR2 is YNNKEL (reference sequence). The CDR3 spans 15 residues. DNA of the CDR3: TGTGCCTGCAGCCGGACGACAGGGGATAACTATGGCTACACCTTC. Protein product: CACSRTTGDNYGYTF.

This chain connects TRBV20-1 to TRBJ2-1; D possibly corresponds to TRBD2 (5 bases). Trimming left V 6 bases short and J 6 bases short, with 12 bases between. The CDR3 has 12 residues. The germline V gene has CDR1 DFQATT and CDR2 SNEGSKA (reference sequence). The CDR3 spells CSAWLARNEQFF. CDR3 nucleotides: TGCAGTGCGTGGCTAGCTCGCAATGAGCAGTTCTTC.

Only a few counts were recorded for this clonotype. This chain uses TRBV18 with TRBJ1-2; D is ambiguous. CDR1 KGHSH and CDR2 LQKENI come from the germline V gene. Trimming left V 2 bases short and J 6 bases short, with 13 bases between. The length of the CDR3 is 14 residues. CDR3 residues: CASSPIPRSDGYTF. CDR3 coding DNA: TGTGCCAGCTCACCAATCCCTCGGTCTGATGGCTACACCTTC.

This chain uses TRBV29-1 with TRBJ1-5; D is unclear. Germline V gene data show CDR1 as SQVTM and CDR2 as ANQGSEA. V lost 6 bases to trimming and J lost 6 bases, with 15 bases between them. This CDR3 spans 13 amino acids. The CDR3 reads CSVVAGPGQPQHF. The CDR3 bases are TGCAGCGTCGTCGCTGGGCCGGGTCAGCCCCAGCATTTT.

This clonotype has at least ten counts. The chain joins TRBV15 to TRBJ2-7; a weak D match, TRBD2 (5 bases). This CDR3 contains 14 residues. From germline, CDR1 is LNHNV and CDR2 YYDKDF (reference sequence). With 1 base removed from V and 0 bases from J, the gap between germline ends came to 7 bases. The CDR3 here is CATSRGGSSYEQYF. CDR3 nucleotide sequence: TGTGCCACCAGCAGAGGAGGGAGCTCCTACGAGCAGTACTTC.

V gene TRBV5-1 combines with J gene TRBJ2-1; 9 bases line up with TRBD2. The CDR3 is made up of 16 amino acids. Unmatched junction bases numbered 10, after V lost 4 bases and J lost 5 bases. Germline V gene data show CDR1 as SGHRS and CDR2 as YFSETQ. CDR3 sequence: CASSPLAGTSHNEQFF. CDR3 nucleotide sequence: TGCGCCAGCAGCCCCCTTGCCGGGACTAGCCACAATGAGCAGTTCTTC.

The chain combines TRBV11-2 with TRBJ1-3; D unresolved. Germline V CDR1 and CDR2: SGHAT, FQNNGV. V dropped 3 bases and J dropped 2 bases, with 11 bases sitting between them. The CDR3 runs 15 residues. CDR3: CASSFIGGPGNTIYF. The CDR3 DNA reads as TGTGCCAGCAGCTTCATAGGTGGACCTGGAAACACCATATATTTT.

CDR3 sequence reads: CASRPGLAGYTGELFF. The CDR3 bases are TGTGCCAGCAGGCCTGGACTAGCGGGTTACACCGGGGAGCTGTTTTTT. V gene TRBV12-3 or TRBV12-4 combines with J gene TRBJ2-2, with 11 bases lining up with TRBD2. The CDR3 totals 16 residues. J lost 3 bases, V lost 6 bases, and 6 bases had no gene match.

The chain joins TRBV20-1 to TRBJ2-1; 13 bases are shared with TRBD2. V lost 3 bases to trimming and J lost 0 bases; unmatched junction nucleotides: 5. The germline CDR1 and CDR2 sequences are DFQATT and SNEGSKA (reference sequence). CDR3 length: 17 residues. The CDR3 sequence: CSARGLAGKSSYNEQFF. The CDR3 DNA reads as TGCAGTGCTAGGGGACTAGCGGGAAAGAGCTCCTACAATGAGCAGTTCTTC.

CDR3 DNA: TGTGCCATCAGCGAACTAGCGGTAGAGCAAGAGACCCAGTACTTC. It translates to CAISELAVEQETQYF. V is TRBV10-3 and J is TRBJ2-5; 8 nucleotides match TRBD2. The CDR3 extends over 15 amino acids. The germline CDR1 and CDR2 sequences are ENHRY and SYGVKD. V gave up 6 bases and J gave up 2 bases; unmatched junction bases: 8.

This clonotype is a singleton in its sample. One base away lies a much larger clone, so this may be a sequencing read error. The CDR3 loop is CASSPGVSYEQYV. CDR3 nucleotide sequence: TGTGCCAGCTCACCGGGGGTCTCCTACGAGCAGTACGTC. V is TRBV18 and J is TRBJ2-7; D possibly matches TRBD1 or TRBD2 (5 bases each). Trimming stripped 3 bases from V and 0 bases from J, with 6 bases between. Germline CDR1 and CDR2: KGHSH and LQKENI. The CDR3 is 13 residues long.

This clonotype was seen a few times. J is TRBJ2-3 and V is TRBV7-9; D not resolved. Germline V gene data show CDR1 as SEHNR and CDR2 as FQNEAQ (reference sequence). This CDR3 spans 17 amino acids. V was pared by 3 bases and J by 5 bases, with 21 bases between. The CDR3 nucleotides read TGTGCCAGCAGCTTCCCCGCGTCGGACGTTTCTGGAGATACGCAGTATTTT. Encoded protein: CASSFPASDVSGDTQYF.

This chain uses TRBV7-2 with TRBJ1-2; possible D gene TRBD1, 6 bases. Trimming removed 6 bases at V and 3 bases at J, with 14 bases between. Germline CDR1 and CDR2: SGHTA and FQGNSA. The CDR3 has 14 amino acids. The CDR3 is CASRLQGIDYGYTF. The CDR3 DNA reads TGTGCCAGCAGACTCCAGGGGATCGACTATGGCTACACCTTC.

This clonotype appeared a few times. The chain carries TRBV20-1 and TRBJ2-2; TRBD1 might be the D (6 bases). This CDR3 contains 16 residues. Trimming shortened V by 2 bases and J by 3 bases, and 16 bases separated the two germline ends. Looked up from germline, CDR1 is DFQATT and CDR2 is SNEGSKA (reference sequence). The CDR3 loop reads CSARRQGIHYTGELFF. The CDR3 coding sequence is TGCAGTGCTAGAAGGCAGGGGATACACTACACCGGGGAGCTGTTTTTT.

The chain employs TRBV4-1 and TRBJ2-1, with no clear D. The CDR3 extends over 14 amino acids. Trimming removed 0 bases from V and 7 bases from J, with 10 bases in between. Per the germline V gene, CDR1 is MGHRA and CDR2 is YSYEKL. CDR3 residues: CASSQDRELNEQFF. CDR3 coding DNA: TGCGCCAGCAGCCAAGATCGAGAACTTAATGAGCAGTTCTTC.

In this sample, this clonotype turned up a few times. The J gene is TRBJ2-4, the V gene TRBV5-6; tentatively, D is TRBD1 or TRBD2 (6 bases each). The length of the CDR3 is 14 residues. V was pared by 6 bases and J by 9 bases, with 19 bases between. Germline V gene lookup returns CDR1 SGHDT and CDR2 YYEEEE. The CDR3 loop is CASKAPSEGGIQYF. The CDR3 DNA sequence: TGTGCCAGCAAAGCCCCTAGCGAAGGGGGCATTCAGTACTTC.